This TCR beta chain was recovered during a study of blood T cells in healthy people across ages. Study results and caveats: Conclusively comparing naive with antigen-experienced cells was impossible with unsorted PBMCs. Among T cells, TCR beta diversity per million cells dropped roughly linearly as age rose. CMV status of donors was unknown, possibly confounding expanded clonotype changes.

The CDR3 is made up of 15 amino acids. After removal of 3 bases from V and 8 bases from J, the junction contained 13 bases not matched to a gene. The germline V gene has CDR1 SGHNT and CDR2 YYREEE (reference sequence). The count of this clonotype is one. Its antigen remains unknown. Next came a second PCR, run for 7 to 11 cycles, which used a sample-barcoded 5' primer along with a J-beta primer mix. TCRdb reprocessed the 5' RACE reads via MiXCR and lists one record per CDR3 protein. The sample carries 850,000 to 1,100,000 distinct CDR3 sequences, roughly two fifths recorded once. Specimen: blood. This chain uses TRBV5-4 with TRBJ1-2; 7 bases map to TRBD1. The source of this sequence is a man aged 18-30 years in good health. CDR3 nucleotides: TGTGCCAGCAGCTCACCGGGACAGACATTTAGGGGCTACACCTTC. Translated, it gives CASSSPGQTFRGYTF.